Listed below are T cell receptor beta chains from one sample, sequenced in a study of blood T cell repertoires in COVID-19. Clones were read by immunoSEQ multiplex PCR, and TCRdb kept only the in-frame ones, dropping some. Among about 230,000 clones, 80% to 90% were seen once, and the ten largest hold around 1.5%. What was sequenced was peripheral blood. These TCRs come from a woman in her thirties or forties who had recovered from COVID-19. CDR3s include the opening cysteine and the closing phenylalanine or tryptophan. The D gene is left open where the match is weak. Not every row has a clone size; where given, it reads once, few, many or a size class.

>TRBJ2-3|-|TRBV9|-
CASSVVGGTDTQYF
TGTGCCAGCAGCGTAGTCGGGGGCACAGATACGCAGTATTTT
>TRBJ1-2|TRBD1|TRBV9|-
CASSIMAGGFNYGYTF
TGTGCCAGCAGCATCATGGCAGGGGGTTTCAACTATGGCTACACCTTC
>TRBJ2-5|-|TRBV9|-
CASSVSSRETQYF
TGTGCCAGCAGCGTATCTAGTCGAGAGACCCAGTACTTC
>TRBJ2-1|TRBD1|TRBV18|-
CASQTGDPFYNEQFF
TGTGCCAGCCAAACAGGGGACCCGTTCTACAATGAGCAGTTCTTC
>TRBJ2-1|-|TRBV6-5|-
CASRLLFPSYNEQFF
TGTGCCAGCAGACTACTTTTCCCTTCCTACAATGAGCAGTTCTTC
>TRBJ2-7|TRBD2|TRBV28|-
CASTPAGRGYEQYF
TGTGCCAGCACCCCAGCTGGGAGGGGATACGAGCAGTACTTC
>TRBJ2-3|-|TRBV11-3|-
CASSHRQGRADTQYF
TGTGCCAGCAGCCATCGCCAGGGGCGCGCAGATACGCAGTATTTT
>TRBJ1-6|TRBD1|TRBV10-3|-
CAISESTGVNSPLHF
TGTGCCATCAGTGAGTCTACAGGGGTGAATTCACCCCTCCACTTT
>TRBJ1-2|-|TRBV5-1|-
CASSLEPANYGYTF
TGCGCCAGCAGCTTGGAACCGGCTAACTATGGCTACACCTTC
>TRBJ2-5|TRBD1|TRBV29-1|-
CSVEGLRDRGFQETQYF
TGCAGCGTTGAAGGCCTCCGCGACAGGGGCTTCCAAGAGACCCAGTACTTC
>TRBJ1-2|-|TRBV7-8|few
CASSTGINGYTF
TGTGCCAGCAGCACAGGGATCAATGGCTACACCTTC
>TRBJ1-4|-|TRBV18|-
CASSPLEGVGEKLFF
TGTGCCAGCTCACCTCTGGAGGGAGTTGGTGAAAAACTGTTTTTT
>TRBJ2-7|TRBD2|TRBV7-2|-
CASSPSLAADEQYF
TGTGCCAGCAGCCCATCACTAGCGGCAGACGAGCAGTACTTC
>TRBJ2-6|-|TRBV4-1|-
CASSATGDTNSGANVLTF
TGCGCCAGCAGCGCCACCGGGGACACAAACTCTGGGGCCAACGTCCTGACTTTC
>TRBJ2-7|TRBD1|TRBV28|few
CASSLDWAGGQYF
TGTGCCAGCAGTTTGGACTGGGCAGGGGGGCAGTACTTC
>TRBJ2-1|-|TRBV18|-
CASSPVGTHNEQFF
TGTGCCAGCTCACCAGTCGGGACTCACAATGAGCAGTTCTTC
>TRBJ1-3|TRBD1|TRBV12-3/TRBV12-4|-
CASRLTGGNTIYF
TGTGCCAGCAGGCTGACAGGGGGAAACACCATATATTTT
>TRBJ2-3|-|TRBV28|once
CASSLEWDTQYF
TGTGCCAGCAGTCTAGAGTGGGATACGCAGTATTTT
>TRBJ2-7|TRBD1|TRBV6-2/TRBV6-3|-
CASSRGQGNYEQYF
TGTGCCAGCAGTAGGGGACAGGGGAACTACGAGCAGTACTTC
>TRBJ1-5|TRBD1|TRBV6-2/TRBV6-3|few
CASSYGWGRGRNQPQHF
TGTGCCAGCAGTTACGGATGGGGCAGGGGGCGGAATCAGCCCCAGCATTTT
>TRBJ1-2|-|TRBV15|-
CATSRDARYGYTF
TGTGCCACCAGCAGAGATGCCAGGTATGGCTACACCTTC
>TRBJ1-1|-|TRBV19|-
CASSTQGSRGAFF
TGTGCCAGTAGTACACAGGGCTCCAGGGGAGCTTTCTTT
>TRBJ2-7|TRBD1|TRBV10-3|-
CAISFGQGRDEQYF
TGTGCCATCAGTTTTGGACAGGGGCGGGACGAGCAGTACTTC
>TRBJ1-1|TRBD1|TRBV7-2|-
CASLGTGGTEAFF
TGTGCCAGCCTTGGGACAGGGGGCACTGAAGCTTTCTTT
>TRBJ2-1|-|TRBV11-2|once
CASSLDAWGRSYNEQFF
TGTGCCAGCAGCTTAGATGCGTGGGGGCGATCCTACAATGAGCAGTTCTTC
>TRBJ2-1|-|TRBV7-2|once
CASSLVGGIDEQFF
TGTGCCAGCAGCTTAGTTGGAGGGATCGATGAGCAGTTCTTC
>TRBJ2-3|-|TRBV7-2|-
CASSLAQARAQYF
TGTGCCAGCAGCTTAGCGCAGGCCAGGGCGCAGTATTTT
>TRBJ2-3|TRBD2|TRBV6-6|-
CASSYGGLGTDTQYF
TGTGCCAGCAGTTACGGGGGACTAGGCACAGATACGCAGTATTTT
>TRBJ1-1|-|TRBV5-1|-
CASSLADQGGQNTEAFF
TGCGCCAGCAGCTTGGCCGACCAAGGCGGCCAGAACACTGAAGCTTTCTTT
>TRBJ2-4|TRBD2|TRBV11-3|-
CASSPRSGGTDIQYF
TGTGCCAGCAGCCCTAGGAGCGGGGGGACGGACATTCAGTACTTC
>TRBJ2-7|-|TRBV11-2|-
CASSPKARGEVPYEQYF
TGTGCCAGCAGCCCTAAAGCCAGGGGAGAGGTACCCTACGAGCAGTACTTC
>TRBJ2-5|TRBD1|TRBV6-5|-
CASSFGTGVETQYF
TGTGCCAGCAGTTTCGGGACAGGGGTCGAGACCCAGTACTTC
>TRBJ1-4|-|TRBV5-1|-
CASSFGRRPTNEKLFF
TGCGCCAGCAGCTTCGGCAGGCGTCCAACTAATGAAAAACTGTTTTTT
>TRBJ2-2|TRBD1|TRBV15|-
CATSEGQNIGELFF
TGTGCCACCAGCGAGGGACAGAATATCGGGGAGCTGTTTTTT
>TRBJ2-5|TRBD1|TRBV14|-
CASSLRAGGRETQYF
TGTGCCAGCAGCCTGCGGGCAGGGGGCAGGGAGACCCAGTACTTC
>TRBJ2-1|TRBD2|TRBV27|-
CASSFWTSGAYNEQFF
TGTGCCAGCAGTTTCTGGACTAGCGGGGCCTACAATGAGCAGTTCTTC
>TRBJ2-7|TRBD1|TRBV7-2|-
CASSLAFQGAHEQYF
TGTGCCAGCAGCTTAGCTTTCCAGGGGGCCCACGAGCAGTACTTC
>TRBJ2-5|TRBD1|TRBV24-1|-
CATSDPGQGETQYF
TGTGCCACCAGTGATCCCGGACAGGGTGAGACCCAGTACTTC
>TRBJ1-2|TRBD1|TRBV27|once
CASSPKTGNYGYTF
TGTGCCAGCAGTCCGAAGACAGGGAACTATGGCTACACCTTC
>TRBJ2-7|-|TRBV28|once
CASLQGGITYEQYF
TGTGCCAGCCTCCAGGGGGGAATCACCTACGAGCAGTACTTC
>TRBJ1-2|TRBD1|TRBV19|-
CASRSSDRTYGYTF
TGTGCCAGTAGGAGCTCGGACAGGACCTATGGCTACACCTTC
>TRBJ2-7|TRBD2|TRBV20-1|-
CSASLTSGASSYEQYF
TGCAGTGCTAGTTTAACTAGCGGGGCCAGCTCCTACGAGCAGTACTTC
>TRBJ2-6|TRBD1|TRBV7-9|few
CASSSEQGLVSNVLTF
TGTGCCAGCAGCTCAGAACAGGGGTTGGTTTCCAACGTCCTGACTTTC
>TRBJ1-2|-|TRBV18|-
CASSPDRNYGYTF
TGTGCCAGCTCACCTGACAGAAACTATGGCTACACCTTC
>TRBJ2-7|TRBD2|TRBV29-1|-
CSVREPSYEQYF
TGCAGCGTGCGGGAGCCATCCTACGAGCAGTACTTC
>TRBJ1-1|-|TRBV3-1/TRBV3-2|once
CASSQVRESEAFF
TGTGCCAGCAGCCAAGTAAGGGAGTCTGAAGCTTTCTTT
>TRBJ1-1|-|TRBV18|few
CASSPNAAGDAEAFF
TGTGCCAGCTCACCAAACGCGGCGGGGGACGCTGAAGCTTTCTTT
>TRBJ2-7|TRBD2|TRBV6-5|-
CASSYSRTSGAYEQYF
TGTGCCAGCAGTTACTCCCGGACTAGCGGGGCTTACGAGCAGTACTTC
>TRBJ1-2|TRBD1|TRBV11-2|-
CASSLGTGGDYGYTF
TGTGCCAGCAGCTTAGGAACAGGGGGGGACTATGGCTACACCTTC
>TRBJ1-4|TRBD1|TRBV6-5|-
CASSYSSGGGEKLFF
TGTGCCAGCAGTTACTCATCAGGGGGCGGTGAAAAACTGTTTTTT
>TRBJ1-2|-|TRBV5-6|-
CASSSTGSYGYTF
TGTGCCAGCAGTTCGACAGGTTCCTATGGCTACACCTTC
>TRBJ2-5|TRBD1|TRBV13|few
CASSTRLGQGGGTWPQETQYF
TGTGCCAGCAGCACTCGACTCGGACAGGGAGGAGGGACTTGGCCGCAAGAGACCCAGTACTTC
>TRBJ1-3|-|TRBV7-2|once
CASSLQQGVGNTIYF
TGTGCCAGCAGCTTACAACAAGGAGTAGGAAACACCATATATTTT